This T cell receptor (beta chain) appears in the sequencing data of a study of prognosis after radiotherapy for stage I lung cancer. Study summary: A handful of patients receiving radiotherapy then developed distant metastases (median around 7 months), with roughly 16 showing no significant progression. The study's findings and limits: Differences in TRBV and TRBJ gene usage were reportedly observed between patients with and without metastases.

This clonotype was seen repeatedly, ten times or more. As yet, its antigen is unknown. None of the patients had undergone chemotherapy or radiotherapy beforehand or had any other malignancy, and each showed node-negative status on CT and PET/CT. The V and J ends lost 5 bases and 3 bases respectively, with 11 bases between them. Germline V gene sequence: CDR1 MNHNS, CDR2 SASEGT. This CDR3 is 13 amino acids long. From genomic DNA, TCR beta CDR3 was amplified by two-round multiplex PCR. The use of primers specific to each TRBV and TRBJ gene characterized first-round PCR. Via MiXCR, TCRdb re-called the multiplex PCR reads, giving one row per CDR3 protein. In the table there are 59,000 or so distinct CDR3 sequences, approximately 25% of which are singletons.

Sequences were derived from PBMCs, sampled before or after stereotactic body radiation therapy (not recorded which). The rearrangement uses TRBV6-1 and TRBJ2-7, with D possibly matching TRBD1 (5 bases). This receptor was identified in a donor over 45 with non-small cell lung cancer. The CDR3: CASSRLRDYEQYF. Here the CDR3 DNA reads TGTGCCAGCAGTCGCCTCAGGGACTACGAGCAGTACTTC.